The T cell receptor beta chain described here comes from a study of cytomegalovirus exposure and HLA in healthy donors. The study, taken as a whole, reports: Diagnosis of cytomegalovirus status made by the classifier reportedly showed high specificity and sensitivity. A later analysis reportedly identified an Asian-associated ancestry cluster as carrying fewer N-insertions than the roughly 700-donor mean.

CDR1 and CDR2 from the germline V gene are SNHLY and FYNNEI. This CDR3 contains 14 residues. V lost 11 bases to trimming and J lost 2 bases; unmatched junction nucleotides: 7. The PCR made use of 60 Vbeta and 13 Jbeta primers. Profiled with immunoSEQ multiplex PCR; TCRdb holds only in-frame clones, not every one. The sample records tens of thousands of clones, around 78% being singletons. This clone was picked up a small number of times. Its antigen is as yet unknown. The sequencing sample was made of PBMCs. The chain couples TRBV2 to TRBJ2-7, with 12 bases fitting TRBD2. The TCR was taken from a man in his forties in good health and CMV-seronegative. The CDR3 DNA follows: TGTGCCGTCGGACTAGCGGGAAGACCCTACGAGCAGTACTTC. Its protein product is CAVGLAGRPYEQYF. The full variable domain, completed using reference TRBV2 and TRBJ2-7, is EPEVTQTPSHQVTQMGQEVILRCVPISNHLYFYWYRQILGQKVEFLVSFYNNEISEKSEIFDDQFSVERPDGSNFTLKIRSTKLEDSAMYFCAVGLAGRPYEQYFGPGTRLTVT.